This TCR beta chain was documented in a study of blood T cell repertoires in COVID-19. TCRdb's copy holds only in-frame clones and misses some; the assay was immunoSEQ multiplex PCR. The table lists more than 80,000 clones, about 80% of them singletons. Material: peripheral blood. The sequence was collected from a woman aged 55-69 years with acute or convalescent COVID-19.

Here the CDR3 DNA reads TGTGCCAGCTCACTTAGCGGGGGGAGCTCCTACGAGCAGTACTTC. Protein sequence: CASSLSGGSSYEQYF. This chain joins TRBV18 and TRBJ2-7, with TRBD2 matching 10 bases. Germline lookup yields CDR1 KGHSH and CDR2 LQKENI. The junction had 3 bases not matched to a gene; V was cut back by 4 bases and J by 0 bases. This CDR3 spans 15 amino acids. The full variable domain, its missing parts supplied by reference TRBV18 and TRBJ2-7, is NAGVMQNPRHLVRRRGQEARLRCSPMKGHSHVYWYRQLPEEGLKFMVYLQKENIIDESGMPKERFSAEFPKEGPSILRIQQVVRGDSAAYFCASSLSGGSSYEQYFGPGTRLTVT.